The source of this TCR beta chain is a study of T cells after yellow fever vaccination. With 0 bases removed from V and 4 bases from J, the gap between germline ends came to 12 bases. The V gene's germline CDR1 is LNHNV and CDR2 YYDKDF (reference sequence). The CDR3 loop spans 15 amino acids. There are a few counts of this clonotype. Generation of TCR cDNA used 5'RACE template switching (which added a universal primer site and UMIs). TCRdb fed the 5' RACE reads into MiXCR, producing one record per CDR3 protein. The sample has a few hundred thousand distinct CDR3 sequences; approximately 21% are singletons.

This clonotype was obtained from a man aged 25-40 years who received the YFV17D yellow fever vaccine. The source material was PBMCs, sampled 15 days after the yellow fever booster vaccination. The chain recombines TRBV15 with TRBJ2-5; weak D call: TRBD2 (5 bases). CDR3 protein: CATSRDMTGGETQYF. CDR3 nucleotides: TGTGCCACCAGCAGAGATATGACCGGAGGAGAGACCCAGTACTTC. Supplemented by reference TRBV15 and TRBJ2-5, the full variable domain reads DAMVIQNPRYQVTQFGKPVTLSCSQTLNHNVMYWYQQKSSQAPKLLFHYYDKDFNNEADTPDNFQSRRPNTSFCFLDIRSPGLGDTAMYLCATSRDMTGGETQYFGPGTRLLVL.